This T cell receptor beta chain was sequenced for a study of T cell repertoires in cytomegalovirus infection. Overall study context: Peptides in the study included HLA-C-restricted and HLA-B-restricted CMV epitopes. Public TCR beta signatures marked donors with CMV infection and the matching HLA.

The study's findings and limits: People with CMV and the relevant HLA were identified by cumulative public TCR beta family frequency.

Details on this clonotype: Antigen: not known.

MiXCR, run by TCRdb on the reads, gives a single entry per CDR3 protein. The sample shows about half a million distinct CDR3 sequences, 42% of them seen only once. The receptor comes from a human donor in good health (CMV status not recorded). Some clones in this sample may be carry-over from other donors' samples. The specimen comprised cultured PBMCs, sampled from culture after CMV antigen stimulation.

CDR3 coding DNA: TGTGCCAGCAGTTTCCGGCAGGGTGCAACCGAGCAGTACTTC. It translates to CASSFRQGATEQYF. The V call is TRBV12-3 or TRBV12-4, the J call TRBJ2-7, with a possible D match to TRBD1 (5 bases). V was trimmed by 3 bases and J by 6 bases, leaving 15 bases between them. This CDR3 is built from 14 residues.